Each of the 19 T cell receptor beta chains below was sequenced from the same sample in a study of cytomegalovirus exposure and HLA in healthy donors. Vbeta (60) and Jbeta (13) primers were used in the PCR. TCRdb keeps only in-frame clones here, not all; method: immunoSEQ multiplex PCR. This sample yields 100,000 to 150,000 clones, of which roughly four fifths are seen a single time; 0.94% belongs to the top ten. The specimen sequenced was PBMCs. Receptors originate from a woman in her fifties or sixties in good health and CMV-seronegative.

The chain is built from TRBV5-6 and TRBJ2-7, with 7 nucleotides matching TRBD2. Trimming removed 5 bases from V and 3 bases from J; junction bases left unmatched: 11. Germline-derived CDR1 and CDR2 are SGHDT and YYEEEE. CDR3 length: 15 residues. Written as DNA, the CDR3 is TGTGCCAGCAGGAGCACCGGGACTAATCTCTACGAGCAGTACTTC. It encodes CASRSTGTNLYEQYF.

The J gene is TRBJ1-2, the V gene TRBV7-9; unclear D gene. Germline V gives CDR1 SEHNR, CDR2 FQNEAQ (reference sequence). V dropped 1 base and J dropped 6 bases, with 6 bases sitting between them. The CDR3 extends over 12 amino acids. CDR3 residues: CASSLDVDGYTF. DNA of the CDR3: TGTGCCAGCAGCTTAGACGTAGATGGCTACACCTTC.

On this clone: Other DNA sequences in the same sample also yield this CDR3. This chain uses TRBV6-5 with TRBJ1-1; D is uncertain. Trimming took 2 bases from V and 1 from J, leaving 5 bases between them. CDR3 size: 13 residues. Germline assignment: CDR1 MNHEY and CDR2 SVGAGI. CDR3 nucleotide sequence: TGTGCCAGCAGTTACACCGGGAACACTGAAGCTTTCTTT. The encoded protein is CASSYTGNTEAFF.

The chain is built from TRBV5-1 and TRBJ2-1; 7 bases match TRBD2. The germline V gene encodes CDR1 SGHRS and CDR2 YFSETQ. Unmatched junction bases numbered 12, after V lost 5 bases and J lost 4 bases. The CDR3 consists of 16 residues. CDR3 loop: CASRGGMGTQYNEQFF. The DNA for the CDR3 is TGCGCCAGCAGGGGGGGGATGGGGACCCAATACAATGAGCAGTTCTTC.

CDR3 nucleotides: TGTGCCAGCAGCTCCACAGCAGGTTCAGGAAACACCATATATTTT. Its translation: CASSSTAGSGNTIYF. This chain uses TRBV11-3 with TRBJ1-3, with no clear D. Trimming took 4 bases from V and 4 from J, leaving 14 bases between them. The V gene's germline CDR1 is SGHNT and CDR2 YENEEA. This CDR3 is built from 15 residues.

The chain recombines TRBV10-1 with TRBJ2-7, with a weak D call TRBD1 (6 bases). Trimming removed 6 bases from V and 6 bases from J, with 12 bases in between. Germline CDR1 WNHNN, CDR2 SYGVQD (reference sequence). This CDR3 contains 12 residues. The CDR3 bases are TGCGCCAGCAGCAGGGGAAGCAGCGAGCAGTACTTC. Encoded protein: CASSRGSSEQYF.

The rearrangement uses TRBV7-3 and TRBJ2-1; 7 bases line up with TRBD2. CDR3 length: 17 residues. Germline V gene data show CDR1 as SGHTA and CDR2 as FQGTGA. V shed 4 bases and J 1 base; nucleotides not matched to a gene: 10. The CDR3 DNA reads TGTGCCAGCAGCTCTGACCCGACTAGCCCTTCCTACAATGAGCAGTTCTTC. Its protein is CASSSDPTSPSYNEQFF.

As regards this clone: The junction and the germline gene differ at one end; a read error may be behind it. The chain uses TRBV2 and TRBJ1-6; 7 nucleotides match TRBD1. This CDR3 is built from 16 residues. In germline, CDR1 is SNHLY, CDR2 FYNNEI. CDR3 amino acids: CASREDRERSNSPLHF. The CDR3 nucleotides read TGTGCCAGCAGGGAAGACAGGGAAAGATCGAATTCACCCCTCCACTTT.

The rearrangement links TRBV28 to TRBJ1-2; TRBD1 might be the D (6 bases). The germline V gene encodes CDR1 MDHEN and CDR2 SYDVKM. Trimming shortened V by 5 bases and J by 0 bases, and 16 bases separated the two germline ends. This CDR3 comprises 16 residues. In DNA, the CDR3 is TGTGCCAGCAGTCTAGGGGGGGGGCGGTCTAACTATGGCTACACCTTC. Translation gives CASSLGGGRSNYGYTF.

CDR3 loop: CASSPFLGQNTEAFF. Written as DNA, the CDR3 is TGTGCCAGCTCGCCTTTTTTGGGCCAAAACACTGAAGCTTTCTTT. The V call is TRBV18, the J call TRBJ1-1; D is ambiguous. From germline, CDR1 is KGHSH and CDR2 LQKENI. The V end was cut by 6 bases, the J end by 2 bases, with 16 bases between. The length of the CDR3 is 15 residues.

The chain recombines TRBV5-4 with TRBJ1-2; 7 bases are shared with TRBD1. This CDR3 comprises 15 residues. J lost 1 base, V lost 6 bases, and 9 bases had no gene match. CDR1 is SGHNT, CDR2 YYREEE, per germline (reference sequence). This CDR3 is CASTLGTDRNYGYTF. Written as DNA, the CDR3 is TGTGCCAGCACCCTAGGGACAGACCGTAACTATGGCTACACCTTC.

The V gene is TRBV6-1, the J gene TRBJ2-5; no firm D call. Germline assignment: CDR1 MNHNS and CDR2 SASEGT. The CDR3 loop spans 11 amino acids. V lost 7 bases, J lost 4 bases, and 7 bases lay in between. The CDR3 is CASTTAETQYF. In DNA, the CDR3 is TGTGCCAGCACCACAGCAGAGACCCAGTACTTC.

V gene TRBV28 combines with J gene TRBJ2-3, with 8 bases identical to TRBD2. CDR1 and CDR2 from the germline V gene are MDHEN and SYDVKM. V trimming: 5 bases; J trimming: 1 base; junction bases outside the gene matches: 5. The length of the CDR3 is 15 residues. In DNA form, the CDR3 reads TGTGCCAGCAGTGGGAGCGGGAGAGGCACAGATACGCAGTATTTT. Translation: CASSGSGRGTDTQYF.

The chain uses TRBV30 and TRBJ2-4; D might be TRBD2 (5 bases). Deletions cut 5 bases from V and 0 bases from J, with 14 bases between. CDR1 is GTSNPN and CDR2 is SVGIG in the germline V gene (reference sequence). The CDR3 totals 15 residues. The CDR3 loop reads CAWDPGKLAKNIQYF. The CDR3 DNA reads TGTGCCTGGGACCCGGGGAAGCTAGCCAAAAACATTCAGTACTTC. The complete variable domain, with remaining parts taken from reference TRBV30 and TRBJ2-4, reads SQTIHQWPATLVQPVGSPLSLECTVEGTSNPNLYWYRQAAGRGLQLLFYSVGIGQISSEVPQNLSASRPQDRQFILSSKKLLLSDSGFYLCAWDPGKLAKNIQYFGAGTRLSVL.

The chain carries TRBV7-2 and TRBJ2-3; 10 bases agree with TRBD2. The CDR3 spans 16 residues. V shed 5 bases, J shed 9 bases, and the junction held 14 bases outside the gene matches. Germline V gives CDR1 SGHTA, CDR2 FQGNSA. The CDR3 DNA follows: TGTGCCAGCAGCCCTTACAAACTAGCGGGACGAAGGACGCAGTATTTT. This codes for CASSPYKLAGRRTQYF.

This sequence joins TRBV4-2 and TRBJ2-3; no reliable D call. Germline CDR1 and CDR2: LGHNA and YNFKEQ. Trimming took off 4 bases at V and 8 bases at J, with 16 bases between the two ends. The CDR3 spans 14 residues. Here the CDR3 reads CASSPRLSTGTQYF. The DNA of the CDR3 is TGTGCCAGCAGCCCTCGCCTCAGCACGGGTACGCAGTATTTT.

The chain joins TRBV7-3 to TRBJ2-2, with 7 nucleotides matching TRBD2. The J segment lost 2 bases and the V segment lost 7 bases, leaving 7 bases of the junction unmatched. This CDR3 is 15 amino acids long. CDR1 SGHTA and CDR2 FQGTGA come from the germline V gene. The CDR3 DNA is TGTGCCAGCAACCTCGGACTAGTCAACACCGGGGAGCTGTTTTTT. Protein product: CASNLGLVNTGELFF.

This clone was counted a few times. The V and J genes are TRBV7-3 and TRBJ2-1; the match to TRBD2 covers 12 bases. The V gene end was trimmed by 1 base and the J gene end by 3 bases; junction bases not matched to a gene: 1. The germline V gene encodes CDR1 SGHTA and CDR2 FQGTGA. The CDR3 contains 16 residues. In nucleotides, the CDR3 is TGTGCCAGCAGCTTAAGACTAGCGGGGGACTACAATGAGCAGTTCTTC. Translation: CASSLRLAGDYNEQFF.

V usage is TRBV28 and J usage is TRBJ1-6, with a weak D call TRBD1 (6 bases). From germline, CDR1 is MDHEN and CDR2 SYDVKM. This CDR3 contains 16 residues. Trimming cost V 4 bases and J 3 bases, with 13 bases left between them. The CDR3 DNA reads as TGTGCCAGCAGTTCGACAGGCCGTGTCTATAATTCACCCCTCCACTTT. Its translation is CASSSTGRVYNSPLHF.